This T cell receptor beta chain was recorded in a study of spatial heterogeneity in lung cancer. About the research overall: For the average unique TCR and UMI combination, more than nine occurrences appeared in raw reads.

The time point denotes: sample taken at primary tumor resection. Extraction of whole RNA from tumor, nontumor lung or frozen PBMC preceded unsorted sequencing. TCRdb reanalysed the 5' RACE reads using MiXCR and keeps one entry per CDR3 protein. The table shows about 26,000 distinct CDR3 sequences, with 9.5% to 15% occurring only once. The J segment lost 3 bases and the V segment lost 4 bases, leaving 5 bases of the junction unmatched. Germline V gene lookup returns CDR1 SGHTS and CDR2 YDEGEE. There are 14 residues in the CDR3. This clonotype was counted ten times or more. This clonotype was sampled from a female donor with early-stage non-small cell lung cancer. The sample consisted of PBMCs, taken at surgery. The chain is built from TRBV5-8 and TRBJ2-7; 9 positions match TRBD2. This chain's CDR3 is CASSQRTSDYEQYF. The CDR3 DNA follows: TGTGCCAGCAGCCAGCGGACTAGCGACTACGAGCAGTACTTC.